Sequencing of this TCR beta chain was carried out in a study of chemoradiotherapy in HPV16-positive cancers. Study-wide results and caveats: Candidate HPV-specific clones and E7-related TCR motifs grew in tumor during treatment.

The CDR3 covers 16 residues. V was trimmed by 4 bases and J by 1 base, leaving 14 bases between them. The germline V gene has CDR1 WSHSY and CDR2 SAAADI. In regard to this clone: Its antigen is not known.

Generated by immunoSEQ multiplex PCR, the TCRdb table keeps only in-frame clones and is missing some. This table has some 4,600 clones, approximately 87% appearing once. The TCR comes from a human donor with HPV-associated anogenital cancer. This specimen was collected from a patient who underwent chemoradiotherapy. V is TRBV10-2 and J is TRBJ1-5, with D hard to call. In nucleotides, the CDR3 is TGCGCCAGCAGTGGGGCGGGGAGAATGAGCAATCAGCCCCAGCATTTT. It specifies CASSGAGRMSNQPQHF.